The 9 T cell receptor beta chains in this list originate from one sample, sequenced in a study of CD8+ T cells in alopecia areata. The authors extracted RNA and reverse transcribed it into cDNA as the sequencing template. Libraries were prepared by immunoSEQ multiplex PCR; TCRdb keeps only in-frame clonotypes and omits some of them. The sample has hundreds of thousands of clones; about three fifths are singletons. Treatment described: oral pan-JAK inhibitor, 5-10 mg twice daily. This specimen consisted of CD4+ T cells sorted from blood, obtained around week 53, from a patient treated with tofacitinib. These receptors originate from a human donor with alopecia areata.

On this clone itself: The junction departs from germline at one end; a sequencing error may be responsible. The rearrangement links TRBV6-6 to TRBJ2-7; D remains ambiguous. Germline CDR1 and CDR2: MNHNY and SVGAGI (reference sequence). The CDR3 is 13 amino acids. CDR3 DNA sequence: TGTGCCAGCATTTACGGATATTCCTACGAGCAGTACTTC. Translating gives CASIYGYSYEQYF.

The chain uses TRBV29-1 and TRBJ1-4, with D perhaps TRBD1 (5 bases). The CDR3 contains 12 residues. CDR1 and CDR2 from the germline V gene are SQVTM and ANQGSEA. V lost 7 bases and J lost 10, with 16 bases in between. CDR3 sequence reads: CSAGGQGTKLFF. The CDR3 DNA follows: TGCAGCGCTGGGGGTCAGGGCACAAAACTGTTTTTT.

The chain recombines TRBV5-1 with TRBJ2-5; perhaps TRBD2 as D (5 bases). The CDR3 loop spans 13 amino acids. V lost 4 bases and J lost 3, with 10 bases in between. The germline CDR1 and CDR2 sequences are SGHRS and YFSETQ. Written as DNA, the CDR3 is TGCGCCAGCAGCCTCGGGGTAGAAGAGACCCAGTACTTC. Its translation is CASSLGVEETQYF.

This chain uses TRBV9 with TRBJ2-2, with 7 positions matching TRBD1. Germline V gives CDR1 SGDLS, CDR2 YYNGEE. The J segment lost 6 bases and the V segment lost 4 bases, leaving 6 bases of the junction unmatched. The CDR3 covers 14 residues. CDR3 amino acids: CASSTSDRAGELFF. The CDR3 coding sequence is TGTGCCAGCAGCACCTCCGACAGGGCCGGGGAGCTGTTTTTT.

V and J are TRBV2 and TRBJ2-7; D unresolved. Germline V gene data show CDR1 as SNHLY and CDR2 as FYNNEI. Trimming pared 6 bases from V and 3 bases from J, leaving 9 bases between. This CDR3 contains 12 residues. The CDR3 region is CASSQEYYEQYF. The CDR3 DNA sequence: TGTGCCAGCAGCCAAGAGTACTACGAGCAGTACTTC.

The chain employs TRBV7-9 and TRBJ2-6; D remains ambiguous. V lost 1 base to trimming and J lost 5 bases, with 9 bases between them. Germline V gene data show CDR1 as SEHNR and CDR2 as FQNEAQ (reference sequence). This CDR3 region has 15 residues. CDR3 DNA sequence: TGTGCCAGCAGCTTAGAAGGGAAGTGGGCCAACGTCCTGACTTTC. Amino acid sequence: CASSLEGKWANVLTF. The whole variable domain, filled in from reference TRBV7-9 and TRBJ2-6, reads DTGVSQNPRHKITKRGQNVTFRCDPISEHNRLYWYRQTLGQGPEFLTYFQNEAQLEKSRLLSDRFSAERPKGSFSTLEIQRTEQGDSAMYLCASSLEGKWANVLTFGAGSRLTVL.

This clone was seen more than once but under ten times. The V call is TRBV7-2, the J call TRBJ2-5; D is undetermined. CDR1 and CDR2 (germline): SGHTA, FQGNSA. Trimming stripped 1 base from V and 6 bases from J, with 6 bases between. This CDR3 is built from 12 residues. CDR3 sequence reads: CASSLGIQTQYF. CDR3 nucleotide sequence: TGTGCCAGCAGCTTAGGGATCCAGACCCAGTACTTC.

V is TRBV30 and J is TRBJ2-7, with D unresolved. Germline V CDR1 and CDR2: GTSNPN, SVGIG (reference sequence). The CDR3 is 13 amino acids. The ends were cut back, 2 bases at V and 7 bases at J, with 15 bases in the middle. CDR3 loop: CAWSPSPPEEQYF. Here the CDR3 DNA reads TGTGCCTGGAGTCCTTCGCCTCCGGAAGAGCAGTACTTC.

The chain uses TRBV30 and TRBJ1-6, with a tentative D call TRBD1 (5 bases). Trimming took 3 bases from V and 7 from J, leaving 16 bases between them. The CDR3 covers 15 residues. Germline values: CDR1 GTSNPN, CDR2 SVGIG (reference sequence). As DNA, the CDR3 is TGTGCCTGGAGGATTACCGGGACGGCAAATTCACCCCTCCACTTT. Translation: CAWRITGTANSPLHF. Variable domain in full (rest from reference TRBV30 and TRBJ1-6): SQTIHQWPATLVQPVGSPLSLECTVEGTSNPNLYWYRQAAGRGLQLLFYSVGIGQISSEVPQNLSASRPQDRQFILSSKKLLLSDSGFYLCAWRITGTANSPLHFGNGTRLTVT.